Described below is a single TCR beta chain sequence and its context. The antigen remains unidentified. Repeated repertoire sampling spanned the course of chemoradiotherapy. Trimming took 5 bases from V and 4 from J; bases not matched to a gene: 4. CDR3 length equals 13 residues. The germline CDR1 and CDR2 sequences are SGHRS and YFSETQ. Here immunoSEQ multiplex PCR was the method, and the copy in TCRdb shows in-frame clones only, minus some. The table records fewer than 40,000 clones, around 80% of them present only once. The sample is drawn from a study of chemoradiotherapy in HPV16-positive cancers. Findings and caveats of the study: Non-HPV-specific T cells did not expand in tumors during treatment, whereas candidate HPV-specific clones and E7-related motifs did. Only a couple of HPV16-positive patients supplied the functional HPV-specificity definition.

Sequenced here: blood, sampled from a patient who underwent chemoradiotherapy. The source of this sequence is a human donor with HPV-associated anogenital cancer. The V gene is TRBV5-1, the J gene TRBJ2-5; 8 bases map to TRBD2. CDR3 region: CASRVSGGETQYF. The CDR3 nucleotides read TGCGCCAGCAGGGTGAGCGGGGGAGAGACCCAGTACTTC. The full variable domain, completed using reference TRBV5-1 and TRBJ2-5, is KAGVTQTPRYLIKTRGQQVTLSCSPISGHRSVSWYQQTPGQGLQFLFEYFSETQRNKGNFPGRFSGRQFSNSRSEMNVSTLELGDSALYLCASRVSGGETQYFGPGTRLLVL.